This T cell receptor beta chain came from a study of T-cell reconstitution after alpha-beta-depleted transplantation in children. Whole-study results and caveats: T-cell counts and diversity at one year post-transplant came mainly from newly produced T cells. Several hundred expanded graft clones reportedly supplied alpha-beta T cells about two months after transplant. In some patients, recipient T cells and intrathymic progenitors surviving conditioning explained high day-60 diversity.

CDR1 is LNHNV and CDR2 is YYDKDF in the germline V gene (reference sequence). The CDR3 runs to 17 residues. The trim removed 5 bases at V and 4 bases at J, leaving 10 bases unmatched. The sample holds a few counts of this clonotype. Its cognate antigen is unknown. Preparation of the TCRbeta library was carried out with unique molecular identifiers. TCRdb used MiXCR to reprocess the PCR reads, holding one entry per CDR3 protein. The sample lists 750,000 to 950,000 distinct CDR3 sequences, around 17% occurring once. The receptor comes from a male patient younger than 18 who had a stem cell transplant for acute lymphoblastic leukemia, so the T cells may come from the graft donor. The sequences come from PBMCs, mostly from graft donor cells, collected 360 days after TCRalphabeta/CD19-depleted stem cell transplant. This rearrangement joins TRBV15 to TRBJ2-1; 11 bases are a match to TRBD2. This CDR3 reads CATSEGLLAGGYNEQFF. The DNA of the CDR3 is TGTGCCACCAGCGAAGGGTTGCTAGCGGGAGGTTACAATGAGCAGTTCTTC.